The T cell receptor beta chain under discussion was sequenced for a study of sequential checkpoint blockade in melanoma. The CDR3 loop spans 15 amino acids. Losses at the gene ends were 4 bases for V and 4 bases for J; bases not matched to a gene: 6. CDR1 LGHNA and CDR2 YSLEER come from the germline V gene. Treatment here: randomized to nivolumab then ipilimumab (arm A) or the reverse (arm B). Here immunoSEQ multiplex PCR was the method, and the copy in TCRdb shows in-frame clones only, minus some. Found here are around 20,000 clones, over 80% of them singletons; the top ten hold under 30%. The source material was CD8+ T cells sorted from blood (inferred from file names), sampled from a patient given nivolumab and ipilimumab in sequence. The V and J genes are TRBV4-3 and TRBJ2-2; the match to TRBD1 covers 7 bases. This TCR was sampled from a human donor with melanoma. CDR3 DNA sequence: TGCGCCAGCAGCCGCCTGACAGGGCGCACCGGGGAGCTGTTTTTT. Translated, it gives CASSRLTGRTGELFF.